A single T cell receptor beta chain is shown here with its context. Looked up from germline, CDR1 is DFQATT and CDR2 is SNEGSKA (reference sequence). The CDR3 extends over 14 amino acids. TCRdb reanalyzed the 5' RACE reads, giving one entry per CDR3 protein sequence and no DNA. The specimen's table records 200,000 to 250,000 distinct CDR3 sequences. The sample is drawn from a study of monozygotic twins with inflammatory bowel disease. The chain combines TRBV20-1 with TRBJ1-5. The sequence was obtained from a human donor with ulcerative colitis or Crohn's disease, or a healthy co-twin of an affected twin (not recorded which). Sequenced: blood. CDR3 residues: CSAHGEVSNQPQHF.